This TCR beta chain was captured in a study of PD-L1 blockade in urothelial cancer. The overall study: Specimens of blood held a median count of roughly 130,000 T cells.

Per-patient samples, pretreatment and on-treatment, numbered 1 to 8. In germline, CDR1 is LGHNA, CDR2 YSLEER. The CDR3 contains 14 residues. Trimming took off 0 bases at V and 2 bases at J, with 8 bases between the two ends. TCRdb's table, derived via immunoSEQ multiplex PCR, lists solely in-frame clones and lacks some. The profile shows about 80,000 clones, 87% of them singletons. This chain links TRBV4-3 with TRBJ2-7, with D tentatively TRBD1 (5 bases). This TCR was sampled from a woman in her sixties or seventies with urothelial cancer. The sequenced sample was PBMCs, obtained around atezolizumab (anti-PD-L1) treatment. The CDR3 sequence is CASSQDAQAYEQYF. CDR3 bases: TGCGCCAGCAGCCAAGATGCACAGGCCTACGAGCAGTACTTC.